This paragraph covers one TCR beta chain sequence. These data are taken from a study of blood T cell repertoires in COVID-19. The overall study: From T cells, B-cell-depleted T cells, or PBMCs came the material, which was cDNA or gDNA.

Produced via immunoSEQ multiplex PCR; TCRdb's table is partial and in-frame only. The sample holds tens of thousands of clones; around nine tenths are singletons and the top ten take roughly a quarter. CDR1 is LGHDT, CDR2 YNNKEL, per germline (reference sequence). The V gene end was trimmed by 1 base and the J gene end by 8 bases; junction bases not matched to a gene: 3. CDR3 length: 14 amino acids. The chain joins TRBV3-1 (or the pseudogene TRBV3-2) to TRBJ1-2; TRBD1 matches at 11 bases. This TCR was recovered from a woman of 80 years or more with acute or convalescent COVID-19. The sequenced material came from peripheral blood. Here the CDR3 reads CASSQGTGGEGYTF. CDR3 in DNA: TGTGCCAGCAGCCAAGGGACAGGGGGCGAGGGCTACACCTTC.